This T cell receptor beta chain was recovered during a study of long-term antiretroviral therapy in people with HIV. About the study: Sampling started about a decade before the 2015 immediate-ART recommendation.

Samples were assayed with immunoSEQ v3.0 at survey level. Method: immunoSEQ multiplex PCR; TCRdb's copy keeps in-frame clones and lacks some. The data contain some 47,000 clones, around 96% of them singletons. The V gene's germline CDR1 is SQVTM and CDR2 ANQGSEA. The CDR3 loop spans 15 amino acids. After removal of 1 base from V and 3 bases from J, the junction contained 5 bases not matched to a gene. Regarding the study as a whole: Pre-ART-expanded clones dominated the repertoire at all time points.

Remarks on this clone: The antigen remains unidentified.

The source is a woman in her fifties or sixties with HIV. The chain uses TRBV29-1 and TRBJ2-3; TRBD2 agrees at 9 bases. Sequenced here: unsorted PBMCs, sampled 3.7 years after starting antiretroviral therapy. CDR3 nucleotide sequence: TGCAGCGTTGAAGGTGCGGGGGGGCTGACAGATACGCAGTATTTT. This codes for CSVEGAGGLTDTQYF.